The 8 T cell receptor beta chains below were found in one sample sequenced in a study of spatial heterogeneity in lung cancer. Each CDR3 protein gets one entry after TCRdb re-called the 5' RACE reads with MiXCR. This sample has approximately 1,900 distinct CDR3 sequences, with over 7% found just once. Sample time point: sample taken at primary tumor resection. The study sequenced unsorted whole RNA from tumor, nontumor lung or frozen PBMC. The starting material was normal lung tissue next to the tumor, obtained at surgery. The source of these receptors is a male donor with early-stage non-small cell lung cancer.

This clonotype is categorized as medium-sized. V and J are TRBV12-3 or TRBV12-4 and TRBJ2-7; 10 bases map to TRBD1. Germline trimming cut 6 bases from V and 6 bases from J; bases unmatched to any gene: 5. The CDR3 loop spans 13 amino acids. As DNA, the CDR3 is TGTGCCAGCAGGAAGGGACAGGGGATCGAGCAGTACTTC. Its translation: CASRKGQGIEQYF.

This clonotype is labeled as medium-sized. The V gene is TRBV7-9, the J gene TRBJ1-4; D gene ambiguous. This CDR3 spans 15 amino acids. Germline V gene sequence: CDR1 SEHNR, CDR2 FQNEAQ (reference sequence). Trimming took off 2 bases at V and 2 bases at J, with 9 bases between the two ends. The CDR3 reads CASSLYGQTNEKLFF. As DNA, the CDR3 is TGTGCCAGCAGCTTATACGGGCAGACTAATGAAAAACTGTTTTTT.

By share of the sample, this clonotype is medium-sized. This sequence joins TRBV29-1 and TRBJ1-4; 7 bases are a match to TRBD1. Germline CDR1 and CDR2: SQVTM and ANQGSEA. CDR3 length: 12 residues. With 6 bases clipped from V and 8 bases from J, the junction kept 6 bases outside the gene matches. The CDR3 reads CSVRQGGEKLFF. The CDR3, as DNA: TGCAGCGTCCGACAGGGAGGGGAAAAACTGTTTTTT. The complete variable domain, with remaining parts taken from reference TRBV29-1 and TRBJ1-4, reads SAVISQKPSRDICQRGTSLTIQCQVDSQVTMMFWYRQQPGQSLTLIATANQGSEATYESGFVIDKFPISRPNLTFSTLTVSNMSPEDSSIYLCSVRQGGEKLFFGSGTQLSVL.

This clonotype was detected only a few times. This rearrangement joins TRBV6-5 to TRBJ2-1; TRBD2 matches at 15 bases. V shed 5 bases and J 0 bases; nucleotides not matched to a gene: 2. The CDR3 sequence is 17 residues long. Germline V lookup: CDR1 MNHEY, CDR2 SVGAGI. The CDR3 bases are TGTGCCAGCAGTCGGACTAGCGGGAGGGTCTCCTACAATGAGCAGTTCTTC. This encodes CASSRTSGRVSYNEQFF.

This clonotype was recorded many times. The rearrangement links TRBV15 to TRBJ2-3; TRBD2 matches 8 bases. Per the germline V gene, CDR1 is LNHNV and CDR2 is YYDKDF (reference sequence). The J segment lost 0 bases and the V segment lost 1 base, leaving 0 bases of the junction unmatched. This CDR3 is built from 15 residues. The CDR3 region is CATSRGLASTDTQYF. CDR3 coding DNA: TGTGCCACCAGCAGAGGACTAGCGAGCACAGATACGCAGTATTTT.

In this sample, this clonotype is medium-sized. The chain employs TRBV7-3 and TRBJ2-6; D ambiguous. Germline V gene sequence: CDR1 SGHTA, CDR2 FQGTGA. This CDR3 contains 14 residues. Trimming shortened V by 2 bases and J by 3 bases, and 5 bases separated the two germline ends. CDR3 nucleotide sequence: TGTGCCAGCAGCTTATCTGGTGGGGCCAACGTCCTGACTTTC. Translation gives CASSLSGGANVLTF. Variable domain in full (rest from reference TRBV7-3 and TRBJ2-6): GAGVSQTPSNKVTEKGKYVELRCDPISGHTALYWYRQSLGQGPEFLIYFQGTGAADDSGLPNDRFFAVRPEGSVSTLKIQRTERGDSAVYLCASSLSGGANVLTFGAGSRLTVL.

This clonotype is classed as medium-sized. Here the CDR3 reads CASSSHRGKVLEQYF. The CDR3 DNA reads as TGTGCCAGCAGTTCCCACAGGGGAAAGGTACTAGAGCAGTACTTC. The chain recombines TRBV27 with TRBJ2-7; 7 bases fit TRBD1. V shed 4 bases and J 7 bases; nucleotides not matched to a gene: 13. The CDR3 covers 15 residues. Germline V gene lookup returns CDR1 MNHEY and CDR2 SMNVEV (reference sequence).

This clonotype is deemed medium-sized. The V gene is TRBV20-1, the J gene TRBJ2-6; D is ambiguous. V lost 1 base, J lost 0 bases, and 7 bases lay in between. The CDR3 totals 15 residues. Germline values: CDR1 DFQATT, CDR2 SNEGSKA (reference sequence). CDR3 in DNA: TGCAGTGCTAGAGGGGCGTACTCTGGGGCCAACGTCCTGACTTTC. It is translated as CSARGAYSGANVLTF.